The rows below give T cell receptor beta chains drawn from one sample of a study of cytomegalovirus exposure and HLA in healthy donors. Profiled with immunoSEQ multiplex PCR; TCRdb holds only in-frame clones, not every one. The sample shows some 200,000 clones, 75% to 90% of them seen only once. The sequencing sample was made of PBMCs. All receptors come from a woman in her fifties or sixties in good health and CMV-seropositive. Both conserved end residues are part of each CDR3. The D gene is left open where the match is weak. Clone size is not always given. Where it is, it says once, few, many or a class for expanded clones.

V gene	J gene	clone size	D gene	CDR3 DNA	CDR3 protein
TRBV5-4	TRBJ2-5	.	.	TGTGCCAGCAGCTCCCCAGACGGGGAGACCCAGTACTTC	CASSSPDGETQYF
TRBV5-4	TRBJ1-3	once	.	TGTGCCAGCAGCACCGGCGCGGGAGGAAACACCATATATTTT	CASSTGAGGNTIYF
TRBV7-3	TRBJ2-5	once	TRBD2	TGTGCCAGCAGCCCAGGAGCGGGAACCCTAGAGACCCAGTACTTC	CASSPGAGTLETQYF
TRBV18	TRBJ2-5	.	.	TGTGCCAGCTCACCTTCATCCGGAGAAGAGACCCAGTACTTC	CASSPSSGEETQYF
TRBV11-2	TRBJ2-5	.	.	TGTGCCAGCAACAAGGCGGGAGAGACCCAGTACTTC	CASNKAGETQYF
TRBV7-3	TRBJ2-5	.	.	TGTGCCAGCAGCTTGGTGCAGCAAGAGACCCAGTACTTC	CASSLVQQETQYF
TRBV25-1	TRBJ2-5	.	.	TGTGCCAGCAAAGAGGGCGGGGAACAAGAGACCCAGTACTTC	CASKEGGEQETQYF
TRBV9	TRBJ2-1	.	.	TGTGCCAGCAGCTACCTAGGGGGACCAGAGCAGTTCTTC	CASSYLGGPEQFF
TRBV7-9	TRBJ1-1	.	.	TGTGCCAGCAGCTGGACCGGCGGGATTAACACTGAAGCTTTCTTT	CASSWTGGINTEAFF
TRBV4-3	TRBJ1-6	.	TRBD1	TGCGCCAGCAGCCGGTCACAGGGGGCGAGTGATTCACCCCTCCACTTT	CASSRSQGASDSPLHF
TRBV7-9	TRBJ2-7	once	TRBD2	TGTTCCAGCAGCGAGCGGGGGGGCGATCAGTACTTC	CSSSERGGDQYF
TRBV7-8	TRBJ1-1	.	.	TGTGCCAGCAGCCCAGGGAGGGAGGGGGGTGTTGACACTGAAGCTTTCTTT	CASSPGREGGVDTEAFF
TRBV7-6	TRBJ2-7	.	.	TGTGCCAGCAGCCCTCGGTCAGGGGACTCCTACGAGCAGTACTTC	CASSPRSGDSYEQYF
TRBV11-2	TRBJ2-3	.	TRBD2	TGTGCCAGCAGCTACGTAGCGGGGGGAGATACGCAGTATTTT	CASSYVAGGDTQYF
TRBV2	TRBJ1-1	once	.	TGTGCCAGCAGTGATATGAGGGGGAGTAACACTGAAGCTTTCTTT	CASSDMRGSNTEAFF
TRBV5-1	TRBJ1-3	.	.	TGCGCCAGCAGCTCGTCGGGGGGTTCATCCAACTCTGGAAACACCATATATTTT	CASSSSGGSSNSGNTIYF
TRBV6-1	TRBJ2-5	few	TRBD1	TGTGCCAGCAGTAGACAGGGAGAGAAGACCCAGTACTTC	CASSRQGEKTQYF
TRBV5-1	TRBJ2-7	.	.	TGCGCCAGCAGCGGAACCCTAGAACGGGGGGCCAAAAAATTCTCCTACGAGCAGTACTTC	CASSGTLERGAKKFSYEQYF
TRBV9	TRBJ2-5	.	.	TGTGCCAGCAGCGTCGCCTTGAGGGACTCCCAAGAGACCCAGTACTTC	CASSVALRDSQETQYF
TRBV12-5	TRBJ1-6	.	TRBD1	TGTGCTAGTGGTTTGGTGGCAGGGGGCTTTAGTTCCCCCCTCCACTTT	CASGLVAGGFSSPLHF
TRBV11-2	TRBJ2-1	once	.	TGTGCCAGCAGCTTAGACGCGAATGAGCAGTTCTTC	CASSLDANEQFF
TRBV9	TRBJ2-2	.	TRBD2	TGTGCCAGCAGCGTTGGGCTAGCGGGCGACGTAGGGGAGCTGTTTTTT	CASSVGLAGDVGELFF
TRBV11-2	TRBJ2-5	.	TRBD2	TGTGCCAGCAGCTTAGTGGGGGGGGGCCAAGAGACCCAGTACTTC	CASSLVGGGQETQYF
TRBV9	TRBJ1-1	.	TRBD1	TGTGCCAGCAGCCCCCAGACAGGGGTGAACACTGAAGCTTTCTTT	CASSPQTGVNTEAFF
TRBV19	TRBJ2-6	.	.	TGTGCCACGGAGGAGACTGGGGCCAACGTCCTGACTTTC	CATEETGANVLTF
TRBV10-2	TRBJ1-5	.	.	TGCGCCAGCAGTGAACACTATAGCAATCAGCCCCAGCATTTT	CASSEHYSNQPQHF
TRBV5-8	TRBJ2-5	.	.	TGTGCCAGCAGCTCAGGGCTGCGGGAGACCCAGTACTTC	CASSSGLRETQYF
TRBV6-1	TRBJ2-5	few	.	TGTGCCAGCAGTCCTCAGGCACAAGAGACCCAGTACTTC	CASSPQAQETQYF
TRBV4-3	TRBJ2-6	few	.	TGCGCCAGCAGCCAAGATAACTCTGGGGCCAACGTCCTGACTTTC	CASSQDNSGANVLTF
TRBV11-2	TRBJ2-7	.	.	TGTGCCAGCAGCTTAGGGGACAACCGGATGACCTACGAGCAGTACTTC	CASSLGDNRMTYEQYF
TRBV6-1	TRBJ1-3	.	.	TGTGCCAGCCGACGGGGGGGAGGAAACACCATATATTTT	CASRRGGGNTIYF
TRBV6-1	TRBJ1-2	.	.	TGTGCCAGCAGTGATAACAGGGTTTATGGCTACACCTTC	CASSDNRVYGYTF
TRBV11-3	TRBJ2-3	.	TRBD1	TGTGCCAGCAGCCTAACCCGGACAGGCTCCACAGATACGCAGTATTTT	CASSLTRTGSTDTQYF
TRBV6-6	TRBJ1-2	.	TRBD1	TGTGCCAGCAGCCGACGGACAGGGACTAATGGCTACACCTTC	CASSRRTGTNGYTF
TRBV30	TRBJ1-5	.	.	TGTGCCTGGAGTGTATCAGGACACAAACAGCCCCAGCATTTT	CAWSVSGHKQPQHF
TRBV6-1	TRBJ2-7	few	TRBD1	TGTGCTTCTATGACAGGGAGCTACGAGCAGTACTTC	CASMTGSYEQYF
TRBV7-3	TRBJ2-3	.	.	TGTGCCAGCAGCCTTAGCGGAGTTAACACAGATACGCAGTATTTT	CASSLSGVNTDTQYF
TRBV6-5	TRBJ1-1	once	TRBD1	TGTGCCAGCAGTCCTAGACAGGGGGCGAACACTGAAGCTTTCTTT	CASSPRQGANTEAFF
TRBV2	TRBJ2-3	.	.	TGTGCCAGCAGATTCGGGGCAGATACGCAGTATTTT	CASRFGADTQYF
TRBV19	TRBJ1-4	few	.	TGTGCCAGTAGTATGATGATGGGGGCGCGGGAAAAACTGTTTTTT	CASSMMMGAREKLFF
TRBV10-3	TRBJ2-1	.	.	TGTGCCATCAGTGAGTCGTTAGGGGTGGCCTACAATGAGCAGTTCTTC	CAISESLGVAYNEQFF
TRBV9	TRBJ2-3	.	TRBD2	TGTGCCAGCAGCGTAGCTGGGGCGGGGGGGCCTGTCACAGATACGCAGTATTTT	CASSVAGAGGPVTDTQYF
TRBV19	TRBJ1-2	.	.	TGTGCCAGTACCCCCGGAGGGTTTACGACCGAACACTATGGCTACACCTTC	CASTPGGFTTEHYGYTF
TRBV13	TRBJ1-4	.	TRBD1	TGTGCCAGCAGTGAAGTAGGACAGGGGTGGGTTGAAAAACTGTTTTTT	CASSEVGQGWVEKLFF
TRBV6-5	TRBJ1-5	.	.	TGTGCCAGCAGTCCCCTCCGGGATCAGCCCCAGCATTTT	CASSPLRDQPQHF